This T cell receptor (beta chain) was sequenced for a study of shared clonotypes between healthy human individuals. About the study: The study used three CD4 naive, three CD4 memory, two CD8 naive and one CD8 memory plate per donor. Study results and limitations: Memory subsets generally showed lower estimated richness than naive subsets. With few donors, the genetic and exposure-history diversity represented was limited.

CDR1 and CDR2 (germline): SGHDN, FVKESK. The CDR3 extends over 17 amino acids. V gave up 3 bases and J gave up 4 bases; unmatched junction bases: 12. Deep-level settings were used for running the assay. Some clones are missing from TCRdb's copy, which holds only in-frame ones; the method was immunoSEQ multiplex PCR. The data show under 2,500,000 clones, approximately 96% seen once. On this clone: Its antigen is not known.

The sequence was obtained from a man aged 18 to 29 in good health. Sequencing was done on a sample of naive CD4+ T cells sorted from blood. Regarding subset: CD45RA+ positively selected. V usage is TRBV14 and J usage is TRBJ2-1; 7 positions match TRBD2. Here the CDR3 reads CASSHSTGGFAYNEQFF. In DNA form, the CDR3 reads TGTGCCAGCAGCCATAGCACCGGGGGGTTCGCTTACAATGAGCAGTTCTTC.